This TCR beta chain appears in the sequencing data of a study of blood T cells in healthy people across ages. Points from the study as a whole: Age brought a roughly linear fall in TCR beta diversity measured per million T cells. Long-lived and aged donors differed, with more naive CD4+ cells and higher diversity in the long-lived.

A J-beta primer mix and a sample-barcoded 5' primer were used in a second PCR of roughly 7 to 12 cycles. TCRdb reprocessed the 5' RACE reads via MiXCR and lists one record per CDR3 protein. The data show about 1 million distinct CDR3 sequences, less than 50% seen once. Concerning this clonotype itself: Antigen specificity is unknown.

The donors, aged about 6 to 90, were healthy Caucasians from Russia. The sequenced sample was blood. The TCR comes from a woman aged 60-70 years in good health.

DNA of the CDR3: TGCAGTGCTTCCCGGACTAGCGGTGCCGGAGGGGAGCAGTACTTC. Its protein is CSASRTSGAGGEQYF. The chain carries TRBV20-1 and TRBJ2-7; TRBD2 matches at 10 bases. CDR3 length equals 15 residues. The germline V gene has CDR1 DFQATT and CDR2 SNEGSKA (reference sequence). V lost 5 bases, J lost 7 bases, and 14 bases stayed unmatched.